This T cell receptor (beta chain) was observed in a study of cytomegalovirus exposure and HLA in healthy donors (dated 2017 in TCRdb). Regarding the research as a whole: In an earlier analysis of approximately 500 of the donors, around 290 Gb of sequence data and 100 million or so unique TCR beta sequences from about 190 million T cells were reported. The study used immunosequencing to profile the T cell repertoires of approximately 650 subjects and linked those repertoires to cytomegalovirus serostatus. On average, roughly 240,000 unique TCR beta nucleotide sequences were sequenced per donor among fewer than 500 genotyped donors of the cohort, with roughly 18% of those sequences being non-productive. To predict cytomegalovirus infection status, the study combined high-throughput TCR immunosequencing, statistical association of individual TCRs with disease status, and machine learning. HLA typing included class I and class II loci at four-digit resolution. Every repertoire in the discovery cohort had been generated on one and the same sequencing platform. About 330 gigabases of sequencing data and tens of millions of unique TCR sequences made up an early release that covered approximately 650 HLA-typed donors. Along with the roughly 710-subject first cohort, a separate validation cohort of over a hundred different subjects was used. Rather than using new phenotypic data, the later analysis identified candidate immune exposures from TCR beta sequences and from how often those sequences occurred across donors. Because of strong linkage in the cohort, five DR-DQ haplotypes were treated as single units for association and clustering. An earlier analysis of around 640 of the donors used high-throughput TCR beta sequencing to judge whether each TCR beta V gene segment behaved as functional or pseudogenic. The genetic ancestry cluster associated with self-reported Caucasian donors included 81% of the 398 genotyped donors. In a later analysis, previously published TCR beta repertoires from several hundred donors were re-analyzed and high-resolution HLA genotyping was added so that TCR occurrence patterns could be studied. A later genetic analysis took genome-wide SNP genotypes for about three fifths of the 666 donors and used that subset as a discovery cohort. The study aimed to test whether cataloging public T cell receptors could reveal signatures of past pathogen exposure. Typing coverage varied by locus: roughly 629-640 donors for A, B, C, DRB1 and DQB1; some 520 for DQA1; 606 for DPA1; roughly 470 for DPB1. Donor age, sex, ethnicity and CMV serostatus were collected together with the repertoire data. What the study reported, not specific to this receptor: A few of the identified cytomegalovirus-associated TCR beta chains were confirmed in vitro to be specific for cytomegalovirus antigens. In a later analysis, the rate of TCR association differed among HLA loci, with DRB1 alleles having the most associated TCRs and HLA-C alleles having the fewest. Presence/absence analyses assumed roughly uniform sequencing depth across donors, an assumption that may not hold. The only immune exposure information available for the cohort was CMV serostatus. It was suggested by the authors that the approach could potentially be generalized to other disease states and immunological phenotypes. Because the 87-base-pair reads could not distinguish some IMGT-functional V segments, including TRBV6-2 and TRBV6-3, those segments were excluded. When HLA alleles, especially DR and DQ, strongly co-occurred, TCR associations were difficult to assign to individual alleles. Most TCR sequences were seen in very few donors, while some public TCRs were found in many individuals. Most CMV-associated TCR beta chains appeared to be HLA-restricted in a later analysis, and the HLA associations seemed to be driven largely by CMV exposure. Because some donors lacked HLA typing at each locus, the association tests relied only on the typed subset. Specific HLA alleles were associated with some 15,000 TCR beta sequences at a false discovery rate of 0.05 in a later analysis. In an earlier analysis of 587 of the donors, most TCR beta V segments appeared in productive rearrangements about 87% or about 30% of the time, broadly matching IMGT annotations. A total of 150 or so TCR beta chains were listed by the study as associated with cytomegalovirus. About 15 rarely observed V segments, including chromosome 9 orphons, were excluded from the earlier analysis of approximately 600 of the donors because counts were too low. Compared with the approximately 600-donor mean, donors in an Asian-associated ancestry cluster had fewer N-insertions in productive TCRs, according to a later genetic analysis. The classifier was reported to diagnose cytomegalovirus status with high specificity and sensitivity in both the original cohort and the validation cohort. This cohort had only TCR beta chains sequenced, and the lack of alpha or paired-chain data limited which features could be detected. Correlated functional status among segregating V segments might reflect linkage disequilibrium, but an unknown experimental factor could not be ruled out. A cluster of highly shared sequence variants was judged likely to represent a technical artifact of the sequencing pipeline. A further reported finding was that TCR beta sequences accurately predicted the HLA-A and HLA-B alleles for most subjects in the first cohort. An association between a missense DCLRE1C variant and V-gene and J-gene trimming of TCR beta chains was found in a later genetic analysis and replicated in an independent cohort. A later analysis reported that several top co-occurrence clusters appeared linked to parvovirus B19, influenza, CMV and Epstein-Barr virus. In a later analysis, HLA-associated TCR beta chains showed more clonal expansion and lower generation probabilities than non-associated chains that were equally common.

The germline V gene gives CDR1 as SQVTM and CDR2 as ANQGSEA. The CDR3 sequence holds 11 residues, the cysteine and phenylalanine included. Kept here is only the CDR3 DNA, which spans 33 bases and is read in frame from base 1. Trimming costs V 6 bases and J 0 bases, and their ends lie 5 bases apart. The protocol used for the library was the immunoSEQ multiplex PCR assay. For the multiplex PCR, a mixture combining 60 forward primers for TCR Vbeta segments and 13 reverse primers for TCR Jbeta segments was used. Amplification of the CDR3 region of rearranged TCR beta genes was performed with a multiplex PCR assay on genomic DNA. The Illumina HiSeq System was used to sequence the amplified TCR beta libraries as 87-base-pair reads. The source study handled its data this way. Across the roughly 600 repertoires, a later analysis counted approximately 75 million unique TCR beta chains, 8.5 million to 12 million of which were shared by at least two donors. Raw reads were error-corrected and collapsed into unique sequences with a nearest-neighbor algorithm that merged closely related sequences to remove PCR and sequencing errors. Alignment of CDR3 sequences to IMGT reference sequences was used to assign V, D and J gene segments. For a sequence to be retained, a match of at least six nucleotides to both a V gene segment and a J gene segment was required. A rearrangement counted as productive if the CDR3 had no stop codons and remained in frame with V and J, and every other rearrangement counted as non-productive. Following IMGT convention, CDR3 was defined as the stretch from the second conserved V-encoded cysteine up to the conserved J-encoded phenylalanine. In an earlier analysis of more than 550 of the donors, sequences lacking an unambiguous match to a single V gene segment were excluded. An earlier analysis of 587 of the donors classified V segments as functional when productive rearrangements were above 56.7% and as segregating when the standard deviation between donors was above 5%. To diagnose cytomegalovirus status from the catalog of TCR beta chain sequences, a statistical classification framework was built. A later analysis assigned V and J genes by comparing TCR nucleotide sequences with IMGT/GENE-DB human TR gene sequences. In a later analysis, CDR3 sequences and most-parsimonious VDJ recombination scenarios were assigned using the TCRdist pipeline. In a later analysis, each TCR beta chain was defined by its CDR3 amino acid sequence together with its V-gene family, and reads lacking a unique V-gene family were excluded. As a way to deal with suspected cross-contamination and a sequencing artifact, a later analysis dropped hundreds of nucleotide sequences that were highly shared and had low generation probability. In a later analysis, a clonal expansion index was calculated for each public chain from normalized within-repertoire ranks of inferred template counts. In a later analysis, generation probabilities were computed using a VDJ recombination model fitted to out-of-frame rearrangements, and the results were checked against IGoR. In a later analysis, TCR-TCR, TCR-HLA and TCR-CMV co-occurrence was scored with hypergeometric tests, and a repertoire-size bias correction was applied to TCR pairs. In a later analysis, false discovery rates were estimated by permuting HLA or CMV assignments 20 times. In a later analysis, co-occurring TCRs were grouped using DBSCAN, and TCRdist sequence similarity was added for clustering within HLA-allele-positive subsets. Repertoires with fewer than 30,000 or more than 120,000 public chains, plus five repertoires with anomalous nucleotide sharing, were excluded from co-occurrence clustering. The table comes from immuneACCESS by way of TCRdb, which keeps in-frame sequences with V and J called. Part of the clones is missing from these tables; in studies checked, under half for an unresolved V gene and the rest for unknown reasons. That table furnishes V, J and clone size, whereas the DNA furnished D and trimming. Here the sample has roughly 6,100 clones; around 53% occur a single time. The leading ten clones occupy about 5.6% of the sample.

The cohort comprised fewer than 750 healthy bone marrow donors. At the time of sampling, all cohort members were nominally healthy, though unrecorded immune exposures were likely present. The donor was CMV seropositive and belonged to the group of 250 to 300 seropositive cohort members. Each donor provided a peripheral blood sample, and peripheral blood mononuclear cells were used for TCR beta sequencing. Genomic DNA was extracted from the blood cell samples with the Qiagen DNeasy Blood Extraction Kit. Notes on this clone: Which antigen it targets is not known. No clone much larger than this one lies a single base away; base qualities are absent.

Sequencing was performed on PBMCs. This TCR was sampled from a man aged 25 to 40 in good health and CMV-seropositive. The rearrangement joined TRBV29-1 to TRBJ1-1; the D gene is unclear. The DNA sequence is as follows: TGCAGCGTCGACATGAACACTGAAGCTTTCTTT. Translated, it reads CSVDMNTEAFF. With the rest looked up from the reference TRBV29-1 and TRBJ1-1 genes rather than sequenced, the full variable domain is SAVISQKPSRDICQRGTSLTIQCQVDSQVTMMFWYRQQPGQSLTLIATANQGSEATYESGFVIDKFPISRPNLTFSTLTVSNMSPEDSSIYLCSVDMNTEAFFGQGTRLTVV.